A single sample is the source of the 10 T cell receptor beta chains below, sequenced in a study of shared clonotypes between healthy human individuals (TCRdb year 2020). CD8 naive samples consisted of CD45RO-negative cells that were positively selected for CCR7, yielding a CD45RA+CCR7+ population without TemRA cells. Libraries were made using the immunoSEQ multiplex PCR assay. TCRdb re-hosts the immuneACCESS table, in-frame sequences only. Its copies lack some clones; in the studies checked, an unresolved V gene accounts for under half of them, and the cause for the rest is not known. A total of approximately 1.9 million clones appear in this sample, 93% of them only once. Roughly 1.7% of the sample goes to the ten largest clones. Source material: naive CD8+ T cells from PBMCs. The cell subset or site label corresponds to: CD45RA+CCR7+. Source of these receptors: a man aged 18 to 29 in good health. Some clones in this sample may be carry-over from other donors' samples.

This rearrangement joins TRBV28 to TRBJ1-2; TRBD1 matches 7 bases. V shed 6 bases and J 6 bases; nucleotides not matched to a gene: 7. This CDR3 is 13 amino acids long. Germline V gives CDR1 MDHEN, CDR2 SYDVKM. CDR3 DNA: TGTGCCAGCAGCCACAGGGGAAGGAATGGCTACACCTTC. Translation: CASSHRGRNGYTF.

The CDR3 reads CASSQDNSGNTIYF. Written as DNA, the CDR3 is TGTGCCAGCAGCCAGGACAACTCTGGAAACACCATATATTTT. The gene calls are TRBV5-4 and TRBJ1-3; D perhaps matches TRBD1 (5 bases). Trimming pared 4 bases from V and 0 bases from J, leaving 8 bases between. Per germline, CDR1 SGHNT and CDR2 YYREEE (reference sequence). This CDR3 spans 14 amino acids.

The CDR3 loop is CASSYFGNTGELFF. In DNA form, the CDR3 reads TGTGCCAGCAGTTATTTTGGGAACACCGGGGAGCTGTTTTTT. The V gene is TRBV6-5, the J gene TRBJ2-2; no definite D call. V gave up 3 bases and J gave up 1 base, with 6 bases separating them. Germline-derived CDR1 and CDR2 are MNHEY and SVGAGI. This CDR3 comprises 14 residues.

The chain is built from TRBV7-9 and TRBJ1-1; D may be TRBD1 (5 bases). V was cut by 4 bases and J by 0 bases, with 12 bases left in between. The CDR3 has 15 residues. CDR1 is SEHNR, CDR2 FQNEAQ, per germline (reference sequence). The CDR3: CASSWAGTLNTEAFF. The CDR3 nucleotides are TGTGCCAGCAGCTGGGCCGGGACCTTGAACACTGAAGCTTTCTTT.

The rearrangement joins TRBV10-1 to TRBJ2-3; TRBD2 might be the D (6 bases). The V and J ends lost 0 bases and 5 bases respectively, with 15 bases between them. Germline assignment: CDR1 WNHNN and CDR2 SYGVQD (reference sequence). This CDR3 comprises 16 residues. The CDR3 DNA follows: TGCGCCAGCAGTGAGTCCGAGACTAGGGCAGTAGATACGCAGTATTTT. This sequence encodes CASSESETRAVDTQYF.

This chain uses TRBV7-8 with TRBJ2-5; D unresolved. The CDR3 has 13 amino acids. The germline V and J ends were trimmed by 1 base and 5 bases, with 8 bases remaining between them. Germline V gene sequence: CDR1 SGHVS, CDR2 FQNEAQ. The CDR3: CASSLVDGETQYF. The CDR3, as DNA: TGTGCCAGCAGCTTAGTGGATGGGGAGACCCAGTACTTC.

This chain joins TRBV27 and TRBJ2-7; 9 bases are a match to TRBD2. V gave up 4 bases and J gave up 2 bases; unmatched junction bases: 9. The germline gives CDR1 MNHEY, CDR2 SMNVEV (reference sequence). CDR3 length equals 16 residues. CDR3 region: CASSSWTSATPYEQYF. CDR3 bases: TGTGCCAGCAGTTCCTGGACTAGCGCGACCCCCTACGAGCAGTACTTC.

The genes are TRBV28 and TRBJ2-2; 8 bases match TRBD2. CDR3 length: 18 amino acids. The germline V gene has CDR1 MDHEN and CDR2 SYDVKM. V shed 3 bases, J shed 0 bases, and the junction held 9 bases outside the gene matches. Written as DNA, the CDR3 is TGTGCCAGCAGTTTCCCCCCGACTAGCGCCGCGAACACCGGGGAGCTGTTTTTT. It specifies CASSFPPTSAANTGELFF. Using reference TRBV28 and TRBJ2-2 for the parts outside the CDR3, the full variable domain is DVKVTQSSRYLVKRTGEKVFLECVQDMDHENMFWYRQDPGLGLRLIYFSYDVKMKEKGDIPEGYSVSREKKERFSLILESASTNQTSMYLCASSFPPTSAANTGELFFGEGSRLTVL.

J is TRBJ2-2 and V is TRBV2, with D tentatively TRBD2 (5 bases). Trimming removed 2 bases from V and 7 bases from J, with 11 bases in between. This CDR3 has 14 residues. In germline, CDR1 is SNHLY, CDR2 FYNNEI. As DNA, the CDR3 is TGTGCCAGCAGTGAAAATCCGCGGGTCGGGGAGCTGTTTTTT. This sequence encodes CASSENPRVGELFF.

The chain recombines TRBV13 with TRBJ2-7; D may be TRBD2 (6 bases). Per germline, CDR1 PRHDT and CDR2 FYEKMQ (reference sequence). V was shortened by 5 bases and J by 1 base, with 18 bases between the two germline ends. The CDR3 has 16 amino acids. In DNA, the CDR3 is TGTGCCAGCAGCCAGGGACTCAGGGAGACTTCCTACGAGCAGTACTTC. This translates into CASSQGLRETSYEQYF. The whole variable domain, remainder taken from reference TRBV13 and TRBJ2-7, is AAGVIQSPRHLIKEKRETATLKCYPIPRHDTVYWYQQGPGQDPQFLISFYEKMQSDKGSIPDRFSAQQFSDYHSELNMSSLELGDSALYFCASSQGLRETSYEQYFGPGTRLTVT.